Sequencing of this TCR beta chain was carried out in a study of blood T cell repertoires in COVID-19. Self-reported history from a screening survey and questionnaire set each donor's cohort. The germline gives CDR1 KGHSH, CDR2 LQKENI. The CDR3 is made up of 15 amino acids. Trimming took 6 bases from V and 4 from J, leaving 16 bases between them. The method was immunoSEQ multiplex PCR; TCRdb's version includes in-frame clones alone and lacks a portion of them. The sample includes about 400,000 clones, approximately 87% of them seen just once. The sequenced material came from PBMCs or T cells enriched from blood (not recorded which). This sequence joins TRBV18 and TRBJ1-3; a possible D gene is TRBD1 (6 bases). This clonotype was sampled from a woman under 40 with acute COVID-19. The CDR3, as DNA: TGTGCCAGCTCGGGCACCATCAGGGGCGGAAACACCATATATTTT. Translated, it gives CASSGTIRGGNTIYF.